This T cell receptor (beta chain) emerged from a study of cytomegalovirus exposure and HLA in healthy donors. The CDR3 is 16 amino acids. Germline CDR1 reads SGHNT; CDR2 reads YENEEA. Trimming left V 4 bases short and J 6 bases short, with 18 bases between. Study outcomes and limitations: In a later analysis, compared with equally common non-associated chains, HLA-associated beta chains were more expanded. In a later analysis, across HLA loci, associated TCR counts were highest for DRB1, lowest for HLA-C.

This clone was seen only a few times. Its target is not known. PCR employed 60 Vbeta and 13 Jbeta primers. Profiling relied on immunoSEQ multiplex PCR, and the TCRdb table lists in-frame clones only, not all of them. The table lists some 150,000 clones, around a tenth of them singletons. Donors consisted of healthy bone marrow donors. The sequenced sample was PBMCs. This clonotype originated in a man between 45 and 60 years old in good health and CMV-seronegative. V is TRBV11-3 and J is TRBJ2-2; possible D gene TRBD2, 5 bases. CDR3 sequence: CASSSRATSPSGELFF. CDR3 nucleotides: TGTGCCAGCAGCTCCCGGGCCACTAGTCCTTCCGGGGAGCTGTTTTTT. Drawing the rest from reference TRBV11-3 and TRBJ2-2, the complete variable domain is EAGVVQSPRYKIIEKKQPVAFWCNPISGHNTLYWYLQNLGQGPELLIRYENEEAVDDSQLPKDRFSAERLKGVDSTLKIQPAELGDSAVYLCASSSRATSPSGELFFGEGSRLTVL.